This entry lists 6 T cell receptor beta chains sequenced from one sample in a study of T cell repertoires in cytomegalovirus infection. TCRdb passed the reads through MiXCR, listing each CDR3 protein once. The sample contains hundreds of thousands of distinct CDR3 sequences, around 31% of which appear only once. What these receptors recognize is not known. The starting material was cultured CD8+ T cells from PBMCs, obtained from culture after CMV antigen stimulation. The receptor set was obtained from a human donor in good health (CMV status not recorded). Some clones in this sample may be carry-over from other donors' samples.

This clonotype showed up many times. The chain carries TRBV7-9 and TRBJ1-1; 7 positions agree with TRBD1. Trimming at V came to 4 bases and at J to 8 bases, leaving 1 base not matched to a gene. CDR1 is SEHNR, CDR2 FQNEAQ, per germline (reference sequence). This CDR3 comprises 11 residues. Here the CDR3 reads CASSWGQEAFF. The DNA of the CDR3 is TGTGCCAGCAGCTGGGGACAGGAAGCTTTCTTT.

As for this clonotype: Since a much larger clone is just one base distant, this may be a read error. V and J are TRBV7-6 and TRBJ2-1; tentatively, D is TRBD2 (6 bases). Between the trimmed V and J ends, which lost 5 bases and 1 base, there was a span of 15 bases. CDR1 and CDR2 (germline): SGHVS, FNYEAQ. The CDR3 covers 16 residues. The CDR3 sequence: CASSDTGVRSYNEQFF. The DNA for the CDR3 is TGTGCCAGCAGCGATACGGGGGTTAGGTCCTACAATGAGCAGTTCTTC.

V is TRBV19 and J is TRBJ1-5, with TRBD1 matching over 8 bases. V was clipped by 10 bases and J by 6 bases; unmatched bases: 8. CDR1 and CDR2 (germline): LNHDA, SQIVND (reference sequence). CDR3 length equals 13 residues. In nucleotides, the CDR3 is TGTGCCACCCTTCAGGGGGCGGGTCAGCCCCAGCATTTT. It encodes CATLQGAGQPQHF.

This clonotype was detected many times. V gene TRBV7-3 combines with J gene TRBJ1-1; 8 bases match TRBD1. The CDR3 has 14 amino acids. V was clipped by 5 bases and J by 5 bases; unmatched bases: 7. Germline CDR1 reads SGHTA; CDR2 reads FQGTGA. The CDR3 DNA reads as TGTGCCAGCAGCCGAGGACAGGGAAGGACTGAAGCTTTCTTT. Amino acids: CASSRGQGRTEAFF. Full variable domain (outside the CDR3, taken from reference TRBV7-3 and TRBJ1-1): GAGVSQTPSNKVTEKGKYVELRCDPISGHTALYWYRQSLGQGPEFLIYFQGTGAADDSGLPNDRFFAVRPEGSVSTLKIQRTERGDSAVYLCASSRGQGRTEAFFGQGTRLTVV.

This clonotype has just a few counts. J is TRBJ2-3 and V is TRBV4-3, with D possibly being TRBD1 (6 bases). This CDR3 comprises 15 residues. Per germline, CDR1 LGHNA and CDR2 YSLEER. Trimming removed 1 base at V and 4 bases at J, with 12 bases between. The CDR3 loop is CASSQVAGVPDTQYF. The CDR3 nucleotides are TGCGCCAGCAGCCAAGTGGCAGGGGTTCCAGATACGCAGTATTTT.

This chain links TRBV27 with TRBJ1-5; possible D gene TRBD1, 6 bases. CDR3 length: 16 amino acids. Germline CDR1 is MNHEY and CDR2 is SMNVEV (reference sequence). Trimming stripped 6 bases from V and 4 bases from J, with 19 bases between. The CDR3: CASSLGPRGENQPQHF. The CDR3 DNA reads as TGTGCCAGCAGCTTAGGTCCCAGGGGCGAGAATCAGCCCCAGCATTTT.